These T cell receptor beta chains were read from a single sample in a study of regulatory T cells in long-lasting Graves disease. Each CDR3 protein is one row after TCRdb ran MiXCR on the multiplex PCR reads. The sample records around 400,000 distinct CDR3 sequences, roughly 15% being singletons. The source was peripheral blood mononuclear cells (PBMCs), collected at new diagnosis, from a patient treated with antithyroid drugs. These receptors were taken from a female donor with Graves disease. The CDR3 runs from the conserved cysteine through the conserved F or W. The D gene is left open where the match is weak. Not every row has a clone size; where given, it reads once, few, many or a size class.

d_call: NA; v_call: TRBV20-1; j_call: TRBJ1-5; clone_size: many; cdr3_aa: CSANGRGNQPQHF; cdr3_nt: TGCAGTGCTAATGGGCGGGGCAATCAGCCCCAGCATTTT
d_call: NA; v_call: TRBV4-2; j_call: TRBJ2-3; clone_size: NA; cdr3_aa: CASAGPDTQYF; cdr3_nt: TGTGCCAGCGCGGGGCCAGATACGCAGTATTTT
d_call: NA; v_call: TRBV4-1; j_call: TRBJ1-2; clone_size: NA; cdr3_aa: CASSRTAVDGYTF; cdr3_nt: TGCGCCAGCAGCCGGACTGCCGTCGATGGCTACACCTTC
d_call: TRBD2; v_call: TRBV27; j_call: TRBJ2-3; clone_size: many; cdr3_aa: CASTTSGSPDTQYF; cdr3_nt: TGTGCCAGCACCACTAGCGGGAGCCCAGATACGCAGTATTTT
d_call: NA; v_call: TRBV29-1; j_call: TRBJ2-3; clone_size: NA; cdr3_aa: CSVEDRGLGHTDTQYF; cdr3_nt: TGCAGCGTTGAAGACCGGGGACTGGGGCACACAGATACGCAGTATTTT
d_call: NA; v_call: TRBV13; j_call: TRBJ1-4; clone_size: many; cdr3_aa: CASSPTDYNEKLFF; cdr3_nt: TGTGCCAGCAGCCCGACGGATTATAATGAAAAACTGTTTTTT
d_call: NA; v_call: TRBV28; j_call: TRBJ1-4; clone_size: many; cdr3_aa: CASRNGPATNEKLFF; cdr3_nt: TGTGCCAGCAGAAACGGGCCTGCAACTAATGAAAAACTGTTTTTT
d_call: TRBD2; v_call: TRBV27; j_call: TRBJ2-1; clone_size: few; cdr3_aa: CASRGPAGYNEQFF; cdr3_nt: TGTGCCAGCAGAGGCCCAGCGGGGTACAATGAGCAGTTCTTC
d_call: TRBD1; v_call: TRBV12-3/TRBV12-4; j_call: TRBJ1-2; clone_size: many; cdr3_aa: CASTEDRDGYTF; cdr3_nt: TGTGCCAGCACCGAAGACAGGGACGGCTACACCTTC
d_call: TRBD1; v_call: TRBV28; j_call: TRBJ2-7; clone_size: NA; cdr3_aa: CASSPRHGDRGQGEQYF; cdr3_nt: TGTGCCAGCAGTCCTCGGCATGGGGACAGGGGGCAGGGGGAGCAGTACTTC
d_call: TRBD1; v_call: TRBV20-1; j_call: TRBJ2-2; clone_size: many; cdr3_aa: CSAREWDRDTGELFF; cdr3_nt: TGCAGTGCTAGGGAATGGGACAGGGACACCGGGGAGCTGTTTTTT
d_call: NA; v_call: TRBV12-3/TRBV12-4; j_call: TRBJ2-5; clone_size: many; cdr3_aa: CASSLTGRPQETQYF; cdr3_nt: TGTGCCAGCAGTTTAACCGGACGGCCACAAGAGACCCAGTACTTC
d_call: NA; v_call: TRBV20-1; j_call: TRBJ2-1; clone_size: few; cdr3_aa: CSAGDYNGQFF; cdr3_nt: TGCAGTGCTGGAGATTACAATGGGCAGTTCTTC
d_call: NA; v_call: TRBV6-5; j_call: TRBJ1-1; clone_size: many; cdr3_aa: CASSYSAGVVNTEAFF; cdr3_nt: TGTGCCAGCAGTTACTCAGCAGGGGTAGTAAACACTGAAGCTTTCTTT
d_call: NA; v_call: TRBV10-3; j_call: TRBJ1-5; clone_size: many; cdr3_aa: CAISENRSNQPQHF; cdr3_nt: TGTGCCATCAGTGAAAACAGGAGCAATCAGCCCCAGCATTTT
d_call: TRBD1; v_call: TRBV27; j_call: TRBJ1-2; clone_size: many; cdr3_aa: CASGLQGEDYGYTF; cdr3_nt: TGTGCCAGCGGCTTACAGGGGGAGGACTATGGCTACACCTTC
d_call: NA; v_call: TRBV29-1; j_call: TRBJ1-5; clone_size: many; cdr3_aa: CSARTGIGQPQHF; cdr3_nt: TGCAGCGCGCGCACAGGGATCGGTCAGCCCCAGCATTTT
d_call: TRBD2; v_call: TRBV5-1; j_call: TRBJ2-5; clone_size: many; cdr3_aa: CASSKGLADQETQYF; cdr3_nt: TGCGCCAGCAGCAAGGGACTAGCGGACCAAGAGACCCAGTACTTC
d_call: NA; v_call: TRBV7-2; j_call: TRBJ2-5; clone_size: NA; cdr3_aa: CASSLMRGWQETQYF; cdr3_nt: TGTGCCAGCAGCTTGATGAGGGGGTGGCAAGAGACCCAGTACTTC
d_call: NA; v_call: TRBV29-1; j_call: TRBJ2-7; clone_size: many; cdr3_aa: CSVEWPGRPYEQYF; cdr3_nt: TGCAGCGTTGAATGGCCAGGGCGACCCTACGAGCAGTACTTC
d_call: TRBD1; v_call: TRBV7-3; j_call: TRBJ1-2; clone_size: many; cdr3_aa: CASSSGTGGLYYGYTF; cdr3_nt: TGTGCCAGCAGCTCCGGGACAGGGGGTCTCTACTATGGCTACACCTTC
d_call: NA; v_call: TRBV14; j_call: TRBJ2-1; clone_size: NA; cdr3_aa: CASSQDSGGGYYNEQFF; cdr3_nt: TGTGCCAGCAGCCAAGATTCCGGAGGGGGATACTACAATGAGCAGTTCTTC
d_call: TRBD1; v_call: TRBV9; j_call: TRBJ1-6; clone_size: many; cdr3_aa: CASSVGEGAQSYNSPLHF; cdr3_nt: TGTGCCAGCAGCGTAGGAGAGGGGGCGCAGTCCTATAATTCACCCCTCCACTTT
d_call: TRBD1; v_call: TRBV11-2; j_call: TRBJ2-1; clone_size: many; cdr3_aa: CASSSYQGARYNEQFF; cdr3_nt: TGTGCCAGCAGCTCTTACCAGGGGGCGAGGTACAATGAGCAGTTCTTC
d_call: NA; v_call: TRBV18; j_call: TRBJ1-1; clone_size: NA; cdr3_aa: CASSPPWGEYTEAFF; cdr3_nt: TGTGCCAGCTCACCCCCTTGGGGTGAGTACACTGAAGCTTTCTTT
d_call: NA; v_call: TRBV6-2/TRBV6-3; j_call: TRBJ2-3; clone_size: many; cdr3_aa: CASTTSIGTDTQYF; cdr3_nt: TGTGCCAGTACTACTAGCATTGGCACAGATACGCAGTATTTT
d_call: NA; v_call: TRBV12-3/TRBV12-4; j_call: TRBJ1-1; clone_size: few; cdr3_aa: CAGGRSGNTEAFF; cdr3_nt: TGTGCCGGAGGCAGGAGTGGGAACACTGAAGCTTTCTTT
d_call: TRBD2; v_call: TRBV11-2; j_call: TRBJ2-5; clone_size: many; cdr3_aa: CASSPLSGRGWETQYF; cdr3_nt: TGTGCCAGCAGCCCCCTTAGCGGGAGGGGATGGGAGACCCAGTACTTC
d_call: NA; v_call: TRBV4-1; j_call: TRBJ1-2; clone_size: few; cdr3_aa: CASSQVGARGAGGSYTF; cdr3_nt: TGCGCCAGCAGCCAAGTAGGTGCTCGGGGGGCGGGAGGCAGCTACACCTTC
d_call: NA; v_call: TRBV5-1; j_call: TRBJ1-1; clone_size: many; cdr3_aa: CASSYDPNTEAFF; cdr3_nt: TGCGCCAGCAGTTATGACCCTAACACTGAAGCTTTCTTT
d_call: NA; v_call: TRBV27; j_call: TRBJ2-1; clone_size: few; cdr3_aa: CASSLWAGGNSLSYSEQFF; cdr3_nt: TGTGCCAGCAGTTTATGGGCAGGGGGGAACTCACTCTCCTACAGTGAGCAGTTCTTC
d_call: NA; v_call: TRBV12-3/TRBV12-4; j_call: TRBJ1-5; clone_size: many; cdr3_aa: CASRTYHPEPQHF; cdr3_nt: TGTGCCAGCAGAACGTACCACCCGGAGCCCCAGCATTTT
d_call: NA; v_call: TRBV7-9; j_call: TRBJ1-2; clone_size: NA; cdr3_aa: CASSLKRGGAGNYGYTF; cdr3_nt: TGTGCCAGCAGCTTAAAGCGCGGTGGGGCAGGGAACTATGGCTACACCTTC
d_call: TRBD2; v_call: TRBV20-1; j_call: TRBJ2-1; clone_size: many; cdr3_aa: CSAQTSGSVSYNEQFF; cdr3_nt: TGCAGTGCACAGACTAGCGGGAGTGTGTCCTACAATGAGCAGTTCTTC
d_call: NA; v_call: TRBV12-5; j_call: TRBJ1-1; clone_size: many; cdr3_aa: CASGLSPLVVNTEAFF; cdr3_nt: TGTGCTAGTGGTTTGAGTCCGTTAGTGGTGAACACTGAAGCTTTCTTT
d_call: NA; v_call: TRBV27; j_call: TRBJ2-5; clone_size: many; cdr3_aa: CASSLFGGPGGETQYF; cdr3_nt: TGTGCCAGCAGTTTATTCGGGGGGCCAGGGGGAGAGACCCAGTACTTC
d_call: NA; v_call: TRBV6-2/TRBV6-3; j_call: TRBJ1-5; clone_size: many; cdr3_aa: CASSYYAGWRQPQHF; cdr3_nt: TGTGCCAGCAGTTACTACGCGGGATGGAGGCAGCCCCAGCATTTT
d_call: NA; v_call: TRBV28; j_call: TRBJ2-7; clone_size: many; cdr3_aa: CASSPRPRVTASEQYF; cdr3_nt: TGTGCCAGCAGTCCCCGCCCCAGGGTAACAGCCTCCGAGCAGTACTTC